Below are 18 T cell receptor beta chains sequenced from a single sample in a study of blood T cell repertoires in COVID-19. TCRdb's table, derived via immunoSEQ multiplex PCR, lists solely in-frame clones and lacks some. The sample lists 100,000 to 150,000 clones; over 65% were seen once. The sequenced sample consisted of peripheral blood. These receptors came from a human donor with acute or convalescent COVID-19. The donor label of this sample is uncertain.

This clone was observed a single time. The rearrangement uses TRBV4-1 and TRBJ2-7; D is uncertain. This CDR3 is built from 15 residues. Trimming shortened V by 0 bases and J by 2 bases, and 11 bases separated the two germline ends. Germline CDR1 reads MGHRA; CDR2 reads YSYEKL. CDR3 sequence reads: CASSQDFPGPYEQYF. DNA of the CDR3: TGCGCCAGCAGCCAAGATTTTCCAGGCCCCTACGAGCAGTACTTC.

The rearrangement joins TRBV7-9 to TRBJ2-3; 10 nucleotides align to TRBD2. In germline, CDR1 is SEHNR, CDR2 FQNEAQ (reference sequence). This CDR3 comprises 16 residues. V lost 6 bases to trimming and J lost 4 bases; unmatched junction nucleotides: 10. CDR3 bases: TGTGCCAGCAGACCCAGCGGGGGGGCCCCCCCAGATACGCAGTATTTT. Amino acids: CASRPSGGAPPDTQYF.

The chain uses TRBV6-5 and TRBJ2-2; D is unresolved. This CDR3 spans 13 amino acids. Trimming cost V 5 bases and J 7 bases, with 11 bases left between them. CDR1 and CDR2 from the germline V gene are MNHEY and SVGAGI. The CDR3 nucleotides are TGTGCCAGCAGTAACTTAAGAGGCGGGGAGCTGTTTTTT. It specifies CASSNLRGGELFF.

This rearrangement joins TRBV2 to TRBJ1-2; D is uncertain. V lost 6 bases, J lost 8 bases, and 28 bases lay in between. Germline CDR1 and CDR2: SNHLY and FYNNEI. The CDR3 contains 17 residues. The CDR3 protein is CASSALSRSSPRGGYTF. The DNA of the CDR3 is TGTGCCAGCAGCGCGTTGTCAAGGAGCTCTCCCCGAGGGGGCTACACCTTC.

The chain carries TRBV6-5 and TRBJ1-2; D not resolved. Germline assignment: CDR1 MNHEY and CDR2 SVGAGI. The CDR3 spans 13 residues. The ends were cut back, 2 bases at V and 6 bases at J, with 10 bases in the middle. The CDR3 loop reads CASSYIGRDGYTF. CDR3 in DNA: TGTGCCAGCAGTTACATAGGGCGGGATGGCTACACCTTC.

This chain connects TRBV29-1 to TRBJ1-2; D might be TRBD1 (5 bases). V dropped 4 bases and J dropped 4 bases, with 10 bases sitting between them. The CDR3 is 12 amino acids. Germline V lookup: CDR1 SQVTM, CDR2 ANQGSEA. The CDR3 nucleotides read TGCAGCGTTGGCGACAGCGTCTATGGCTACACCTTC. It encodes CSVGDSVYGYTF.

V usage is TRBV12-5 and J usage is TRBJ1-4; D gene ambiguous. V was clipped by 1 base and J by 7 bases, with 13 bases between them. This CDR3 comprises 15 residues. Germline CDR1 reads LGHNT; CDR2 reads FRNRAP. The DNA of the CDR3 is TGTGCTAGTGGTTTGGGGACCCCGGGAGGTGAAAAACTGTTTTTT. It codes for CASGLGTPGGEKLFF.

The J gene is TRBJ1-1, the V gene TRBV15; the match to TRBD1 covers 9 bases. This CDR3 is built from 14 residues. Germline V gene lookup returns CDR1 LNHNV and CDR2 YYDKDF (reference sequence). Losses at the gene ends were 8 bases for V and 5 bases for J; bases not matched to a gene: 9. CDR3 protein: CATANTGGGTEAFF. The CDR3 DNA reads TGTGCCACCGCCAACACAGGGGGCGGGACTGAAGCTTTCTTT. Looking up the rest from reference TRBV15 and TRBJ1-1 gives the full variable domain: DAMVIQNPRYQVTQFGKPVTLSCSQTLNHNVMYWYQQKSSQAPKLLFHYYDKDFNNEADTPDNFQSRRPNTSFCFLDIRSPGLGDTAMYLCATANTGGGTEAFFGQGTRLTVV.

V usage is TRBV14 and J usage is TRBJ2-1, with 8 bases identical to TRBD1. V shed 2 bases, J shed 3 bases, and the junction held 3 bases outside the gene matches. The CDR3 loop spans 15 amino acids. CDR1 is SGHDN, CDR2 FVKESK, per germline. CDR3 DNA sequence: TGTGCCAGCAGCCAAAGGGACAGGAACTACAATGAGCAGTTCTTC. Protein sequence: CASSQRDRNYNEQFF. Looking up the rest from reference TRBV14 and TRBJ2-1 gives the full variable domain: EAGVTQFPSHSVIEKGQTVTLRCDPISGHDNLYWYRRVMGKEIKFLLHFVKESKQDESGMPNNRFLAERTGGTYSTLKVQPAELEDSGVYFCASSQRDRNYNEQFFGPGTRLTVL.

This clone turned up a few times. The chain has TRBV11-2 and TRBJ2-5; D might be TRBD2 (5 bases). Per germline, CDR1 SGHAT and CDR2 FQNNGV. CDR3 length: 15 amino acids. The V end was cut by 3 bases, the J end by 5 bases, with 16 bases between. Written as DNA, the CDR3 is TGTGCCAGCAGCTTTTCACTAGAGGATGGGGAGACCCAGTACTTC. This translates into CASSFSLEDGETQYF.

V gene TRBV7-9 combines with J gene TRBJ1-1; a possible D gene is TRBD1 (6 bases). Germline CDR1 is SEHNR and CDR2 is FQNEAQ (reference sequence). Trimming removed 5 bases at V and 10 bases at J, with 20 bases between. The CDR3 covers 14 residues. For the CDR3, the DNA is TGTGCCAGCAGCCCACGCGGGGGCCCTCCGGGAGCTTTCTTT. Translating it yields CASSPRGGPPGAFF. Based on the CDR3 plus reference TRBV7-9 and TRBJ1-1, the full variable domain is DTGVSQNPRHKITKRGQNVTFRCDPISEHNRLYWYRQTLGQGPEFLTYFQNEAQLEKSRLLSDRFSAERPKGSFSTLEIQRTEQGDSAMYLCASSPRGGPPGAFFGQGTRLTVV.

There are many counts of this clone. The chain combines TRBV7-9 with TRBJ2-3, with 8 bases fitting TRBD1. The CDR3 has 16 amino acids. V shed 2 bases, J shed 7 bases, and the junction held 11 bases outside the gene matches. CDR1 and CDR2 from the germline V gene are SEHNR and FQNEAQ (reference sequence). The CDR3 DNA is TGTGCCAGCAGCTTAACGGTGGTCAGGGGGCTTAATACGCAGTATTTT. Encoded protein: CASSLTVVRGLNTQYF.

This sequence joins TRBV4-2 and TRBJ1-4; TRBD1 matches 9 bases. This CDR3 is 15 amino acids long. V dropped 6 bases and J dropped 10; count of bases not matched to a gene: 12. From germline, CDR1 is LGHNA and CDR2 YNFKEQ. CDR3 region: CASSRAGTGLGKLFF. CDR3 in DNA: TGTGCCAGCAGTCGAGCCGGGACAGGGTTAGGAAAACTGTTTTTT.

In its sample, this clone was seen many times. The chain couples TRBV28 to TRBJ2-7; 9 nucleotides agree with TRBD1. The CDR3 loop spans 17 amino acids. V shed 5 bases and J 1 base; nucleotides not matched to a gene: 12. CDR1 MDHEN and CDR2 SYDVKM come from the germline V gene. CDR3 coding DNA: TGTGCCAGCAGTCTCTTCGGGACAGGGTTATTATCCTACGAGCAGTACTTC. It yields the protein CASSLFGTGLLSYEQYF.

This chain joins TRBV7-9 and TRBJ1-2; D call uncertain. The length of the CDR3 is 15 residues. Per germline, CDR1 SEHNR and CDR2 FQNEAQ (reference sequence). The V and J ends lost 2 bases and 8 bases respectively, with 18 bases between them. The CDR3 nucleotides read TGTGCCAGCAGCTTATCATCGTCCTTACTCTACGGCTACACCTTC. Protein product: CASSLSSSLLYGYTF.

The V and J genes are TRBV18 and TRBJ1-2; the D is unclear. CDR1 KGHSH and CDR2 LQKENI come from the germline V gene. CDR3 length equals 15 residues. V lost 6 bases to trimming and J lost 1 base, with 15 bases between them. CDR3 amino acids: CASSTRRGNNYGYTF. CDR3 nucleotide sequence: TGTGCCAGCTCCACCCGGAGAGGGAATAACTATGGCTACACCTTC.

The chain links TRBV5-1 to TRBJ2-7; maybe TRBD1 (5 bases). V dropped 0 bases and J dropped 4 bases, with 11 bases sitting between them. Germline CDR1 and CDR2: SGHRS and YFSETQ. CDR3 length equals 14 residues. CDR3 sequence (DNA): TGCGCCAGCAGCTTGGCCGCAGGGAAATACGAGCAGTACTTC. Translation gives CASSLAAGKYEQYF.

This chain links TRBV29-1 with TRBJ1-1; no reliable D call. Deletions cut 4 bases from V and 2 bases from J, with 17 bases between. Germline loops: CDR1 SQVTM, CDR2 ANQGSEA. The CDR3 contains 15 residues. The CDR3 sequence: CSVGFGIRGNTEAFF. The CDR3 nucleotides are TGCAGCGTTGGTTTCGGGATAAGAGGAAACACTGAAGCTTTCTTT. Supplemented by reference TRBV29-1 and TRBJ1-1, the full variable domain reads SAVISQKPSRDICQRGTSLTIQCQVDSQVTMMFWYRQQPGQSLTLIATANQGSEATYESGFVIDKFPISRPNLTFSTLTVSNMSPEDSSIYLCSVGFGIRGNTEAFFGQGTRLTVV.